These T cell receptor beta chains were read from a single sample in a study of tumor and adjacent non-tumor tissue in lung cancer. Via MiXCR, TCRdb re-called the multiplex PCR reads, giving one row per CDR3 protein. Of over 100,000 distinct CDR3 sequences in the sample, 60% to 80% are singletons; the top ten hold around 37%. The sequencing input was lung tumor tissue. Receptors originate from a woman aged 60 to 75 with non-small cell lung cancer. Each CDR3 is given with its conserved first and last residue. Each record gives: CDR3 length, J gene, V gene, D gene, clone size, CDR3 DNA, CDR3 protein. D genes are given only for firm matches. The size field is filled for only some rows; it gives once, few, many or a size class.

>19|TRBJ2-1|TRBV11-3|TRBD2|.
TGTGCCAGCTGCCGCCAGGTACTAGCGGGGGGAAGGTCCTACAATGAGCAGTTCTTC
CASCRQVLAGGRSYNEQFF
>12|TRBJ1-2|TRBV20-1|.|.
TGCAGTGCTAATCGGGGGTCGGATGGCTACACCTTC
CSANRGSDGYTF
>17|TRBJ2-1|TRBV11-2|.|.
TGTGCCATCAGCTTAAGGGCCTCCGGGACTGGCTACAGTGAGCAGTTCTTC
CAISLRASGTGYSEQFF
>15|TRBJ2-6|TRBV11-2|.|once
TGTGCCAGCAGCTTAGTGCAGCCTGGGGCCAACGTCCTGACATTC
CASSLVQPGANVLTF
>16|TRBJ2-3|TRBV4-3|TRBD1|many
TGCGCCAGCAGCTCAGGGACAGGGATTAACACAGATACGCAGTATTTT
CASSSGTGINTDTQYF
>16|TRBJ1-1|TRBV6-6|.|once
TGTGCCAGCAGTTCGAGACGGGGCCTGAGGAACACTGAGGCTTTCTTT
CASSSRRGLRNTEAFF
>16|TRBJ1-5|TRBV4-1|.|.
TGCGTCAGCAGCCAAGGTTTCGAACGACGCAATCAGCCCCAGCATTTT
CVSSQGFERRNQPQHF
>14|TRBJ1-1|TRBV12-3/TRBV12-4|TRBD1|.
TGTGCCAACAGTTACGGGACAGGGGGAACTGAAGCTTTCTTT
CANSYGTGGTEAFF
>15|TRBJ2-5|TRBV11-2|TRBD2|.
TGTGTCAGCAGGATCGGGGTAGCGGGATGCGAGACCCAGTACTTC
CVSRIGVAGCETQYF
>18|TRBJ1-1|TRBV11-3|.|once
TGTGCCAGCATCTTAATTGGGCTGCCGGGACGGATGAACACTGAAGCTTTCTTC
CASILIGLPGRMNTEAFF
>12|TRBJ1-2|TRBV5-1|.|.
TGCGCCAGCAGCTTGAACGGCTATGGCCACACCTTT
CASSLNGYGHTF
>16|TRBJ1-5|TRBV20-1|.|.
TGCAGTGCGGGTGTGACAGGCCGGCCGAGCAATCAGCCCCAACATTTT
CSAGVTGRPSNQPQHF
>15|TRBJ1-6|TRBV11-2|.|.
TGTGCCAGCAGCCGTCAACGAGGGGGGCGTTCACCCCTCCACTTT
CASSRQRGGRSPLHF
>11|TRBJ2-7|TRBV20-1|.|.
TGTAATGCTAGGGGCACCTACGAGCAGAACTTC
CNARGTYEQNF
>13|TRBJ1-6|TRBV7-9|.|few
TGTGCCGGCAGCTTACTGAGCGATTCACCCCTCCACTTT
CAGSLLSDSPLHF
>16|TRBJ1-2|TRBV4-1|.|many
TGCGCCAGCAGCCGGGGATCGGGGGGCGAGTCGAATGGCTACACCTTC
CASSRGSGGESNGYTF
>15|TRBJ1-3|TRBV7-8|.|.
TGTGCCAGCAGCTTAGGAACGAGCTCTGGGAACACCATATATTTT
CASSLGTSSGNTIYF